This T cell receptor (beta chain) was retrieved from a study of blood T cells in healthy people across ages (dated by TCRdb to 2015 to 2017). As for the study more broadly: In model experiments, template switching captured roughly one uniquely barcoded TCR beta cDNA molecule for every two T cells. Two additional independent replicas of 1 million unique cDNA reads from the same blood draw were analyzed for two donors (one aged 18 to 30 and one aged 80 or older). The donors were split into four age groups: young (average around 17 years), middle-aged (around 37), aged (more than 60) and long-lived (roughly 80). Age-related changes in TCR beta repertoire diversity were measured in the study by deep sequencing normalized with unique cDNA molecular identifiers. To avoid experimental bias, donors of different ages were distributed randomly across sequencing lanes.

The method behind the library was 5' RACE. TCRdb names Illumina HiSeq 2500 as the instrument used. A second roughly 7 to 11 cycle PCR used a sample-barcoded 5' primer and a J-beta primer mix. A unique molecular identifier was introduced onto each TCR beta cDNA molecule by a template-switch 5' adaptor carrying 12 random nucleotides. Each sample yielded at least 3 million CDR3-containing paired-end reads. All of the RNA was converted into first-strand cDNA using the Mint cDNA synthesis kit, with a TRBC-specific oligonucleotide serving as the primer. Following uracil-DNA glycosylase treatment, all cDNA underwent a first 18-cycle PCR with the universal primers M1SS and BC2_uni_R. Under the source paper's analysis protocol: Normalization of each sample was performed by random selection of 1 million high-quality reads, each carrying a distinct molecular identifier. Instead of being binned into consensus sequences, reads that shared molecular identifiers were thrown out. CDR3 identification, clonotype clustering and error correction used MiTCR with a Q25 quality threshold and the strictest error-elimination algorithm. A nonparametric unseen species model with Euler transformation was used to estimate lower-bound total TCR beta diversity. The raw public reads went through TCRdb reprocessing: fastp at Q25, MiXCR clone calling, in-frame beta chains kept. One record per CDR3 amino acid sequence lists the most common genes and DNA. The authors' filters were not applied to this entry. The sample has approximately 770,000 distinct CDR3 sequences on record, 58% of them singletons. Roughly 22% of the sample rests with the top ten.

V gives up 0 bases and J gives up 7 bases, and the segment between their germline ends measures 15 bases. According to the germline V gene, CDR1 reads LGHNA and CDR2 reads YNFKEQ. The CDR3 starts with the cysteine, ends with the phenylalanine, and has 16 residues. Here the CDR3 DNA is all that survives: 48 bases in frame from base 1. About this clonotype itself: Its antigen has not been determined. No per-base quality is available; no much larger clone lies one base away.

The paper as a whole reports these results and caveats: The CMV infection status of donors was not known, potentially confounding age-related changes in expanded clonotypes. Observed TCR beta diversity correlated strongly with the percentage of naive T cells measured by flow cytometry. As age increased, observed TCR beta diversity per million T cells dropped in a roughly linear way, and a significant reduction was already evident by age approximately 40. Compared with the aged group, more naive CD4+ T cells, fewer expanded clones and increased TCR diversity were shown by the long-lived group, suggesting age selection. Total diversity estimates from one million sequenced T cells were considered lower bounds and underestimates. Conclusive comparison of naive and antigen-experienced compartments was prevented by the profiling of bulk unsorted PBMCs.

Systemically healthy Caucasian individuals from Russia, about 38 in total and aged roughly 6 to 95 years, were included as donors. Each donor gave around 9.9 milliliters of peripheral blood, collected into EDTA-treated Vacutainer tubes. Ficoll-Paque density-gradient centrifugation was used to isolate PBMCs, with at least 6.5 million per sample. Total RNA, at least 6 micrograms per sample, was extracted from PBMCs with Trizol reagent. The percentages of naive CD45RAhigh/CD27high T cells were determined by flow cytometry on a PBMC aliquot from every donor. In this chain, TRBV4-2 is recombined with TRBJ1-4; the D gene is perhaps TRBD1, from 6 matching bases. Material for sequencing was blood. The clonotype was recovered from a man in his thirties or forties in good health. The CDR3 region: CASSQDRGGHLEKLFF. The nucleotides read TGTGCCAGCAGCCAAGATCGTGGGGGACACCTTGAAAAACTGTTTTTT.